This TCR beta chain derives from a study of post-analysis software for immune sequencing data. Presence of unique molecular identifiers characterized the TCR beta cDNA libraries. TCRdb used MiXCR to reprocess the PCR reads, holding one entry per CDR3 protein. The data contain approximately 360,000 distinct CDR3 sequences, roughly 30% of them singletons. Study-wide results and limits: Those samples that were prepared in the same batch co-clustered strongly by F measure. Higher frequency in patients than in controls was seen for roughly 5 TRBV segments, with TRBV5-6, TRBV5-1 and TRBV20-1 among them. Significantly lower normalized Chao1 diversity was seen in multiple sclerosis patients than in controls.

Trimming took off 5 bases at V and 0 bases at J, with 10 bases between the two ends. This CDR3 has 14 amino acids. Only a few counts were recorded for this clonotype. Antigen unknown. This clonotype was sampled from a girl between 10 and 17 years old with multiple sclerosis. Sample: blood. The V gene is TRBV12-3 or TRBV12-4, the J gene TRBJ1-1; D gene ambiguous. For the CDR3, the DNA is TGTGCCAGCAGTATCGACGGCATGAACACTGAAGCTTTCTTT. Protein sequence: CASSIDGMNTEAFF.